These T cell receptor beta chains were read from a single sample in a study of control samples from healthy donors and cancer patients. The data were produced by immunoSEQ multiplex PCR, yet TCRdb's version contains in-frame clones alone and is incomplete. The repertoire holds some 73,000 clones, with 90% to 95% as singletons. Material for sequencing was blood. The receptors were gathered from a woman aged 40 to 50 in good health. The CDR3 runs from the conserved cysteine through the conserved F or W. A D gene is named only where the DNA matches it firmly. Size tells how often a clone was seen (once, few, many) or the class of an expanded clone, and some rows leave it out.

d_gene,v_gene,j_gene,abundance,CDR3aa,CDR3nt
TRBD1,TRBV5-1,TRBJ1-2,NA,CASSGQGATYGYTF,TGCGCCAGCAGCGGACAGGGGGCGACCTATGGCTACACCTTC
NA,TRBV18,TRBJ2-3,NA,CASSPGATQSDTQYF,TGTGCCAGCTCACCTGGGGCCACCCAGTCAGATACGCAGTATTTT
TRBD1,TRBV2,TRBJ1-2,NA,CASSELAGTGRGYTF,TGTGCCAGCAGCGAGCTGGCCGGGACAGGGAGAGGCTACACCTTC
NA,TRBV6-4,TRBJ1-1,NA,CASSPEMNTEAFF,TGTGCCAGCAGCCCTGAGATGAACACTGAAGCTTTCTTT
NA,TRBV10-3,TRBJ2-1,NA,CAISGLSSYNEQFF,TGTGCCATCAGTGGACTGAGCTCCTACAATGAGCAGTTCTTC
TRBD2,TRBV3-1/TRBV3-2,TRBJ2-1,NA,CASSHPLGLAGGSNEQFF,TGTGCCAGCAGCCACCCCCTAGGGCTAGCGGGAGGCTCTAATGAGCAGTTCTTC
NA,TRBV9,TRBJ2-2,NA,CASSQLGLLGSWGELFF,TGTGCCAGCAGCCAATTGGGACTCCTCGGAAGTTGGGGGGAGCTGTTTTTT
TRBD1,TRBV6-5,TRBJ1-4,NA,CASSMGQGNEKLFF,TGTGCCAGCAGCATGGGACAGGGGAATGAAAAACTGTTTTTT
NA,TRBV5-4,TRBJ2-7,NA,CASSLDQSSYEQYF,TGTGCCAGCAGCCTTGACCAAAGCTCCTACGAGCAGTACTTC
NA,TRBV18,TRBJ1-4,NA,CASSPSQVSTNEKLFF,TGTGCCAGCTCACCAAGTCAGGTGTCAACTAATGAAAAACTGTTTTTT
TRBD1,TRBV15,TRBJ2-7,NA,CATSRGLGQASYEQYF,TGTGCCACCAGCAGAGGGCTGGGACAGGCCTCCTACGAGCAGTACTTC
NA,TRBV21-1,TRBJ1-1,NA,CASSGDRGDTEAFF,TGTGCCAGCAGCGGCGACAGGGGCGACACTGAAGCTTTCTTT
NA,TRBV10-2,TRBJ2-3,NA,CASKARFSTDTQYF,TGCGCCAGCAAAGCTAGATTTAGCACAGATACGCAGTATTTT
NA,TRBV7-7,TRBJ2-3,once,CASSPPGTDTQYF,TGTGCCAGCAGCCCACCCGGTACAGATACGCAGTATTTT
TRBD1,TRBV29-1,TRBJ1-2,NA,CSGGQGKDYGYTF,TGCAGCGGTGGACAGGGGAAGGACTATGGCTACACCTTC
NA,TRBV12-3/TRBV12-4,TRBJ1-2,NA,CASTWGRVGGYTF,TGTGCCAGCACCTGGGGCAGGGTGGGCGGCTACACCTTC
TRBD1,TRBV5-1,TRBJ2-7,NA,CASSWQQGSGEQYF,TGCGCCAGCAGCTGGCAACAGGGGTCTGGGGAGCAGTACTTC
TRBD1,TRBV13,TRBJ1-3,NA,CASSSRGQESSYSGNTIYF,TGTGCCAGCAGCTCACGGGGACAGGAGAGTTCTTACTCTGGAAACACCATATATTTT
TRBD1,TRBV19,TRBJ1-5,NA,CASSIGAEGARQPQHF,TGTGCCAGTAGTATTGGTGCGGAGGGGGCCCGGCAGCCCCAGCATTTT
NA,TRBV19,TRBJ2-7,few,CASSTIGPPSSYEQYF,TGTGCCAGTAGTACGATTGGACCACCGAGCTCCTACGAGCAGTACTTC
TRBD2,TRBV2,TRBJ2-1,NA,CASSAGGVAYNEQFF,TGTGCCAGCAGTGCGGGGGGAGTCGCCTACAATGAGCAGTTCTTC
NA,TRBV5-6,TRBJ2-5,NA,CASSALETQYF,TGTGCCAGCAGCGCCCTAGAGACCCAGTACTTC
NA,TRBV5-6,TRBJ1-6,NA,CASSLAGGSYNSPLHF,TGTGCCAGTAGCTTGGCCGGGGGCTCCTATAATTCACCCCTCCACTTT
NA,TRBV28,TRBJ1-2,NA,CASSTPGIYGYTF,TGTGCCAGCAGTACCCCCGGGATCTATGGCTACACCTTC
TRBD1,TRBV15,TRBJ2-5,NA,CATGKGAGGIQETQYF,TGTGCCACCGGAAAGGGGGCAGGGGGAATTCAAGAGACCCAGTACTTC
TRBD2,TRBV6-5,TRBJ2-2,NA,CASTLAKWLGELFF,TGTGCCAGCACACTAGCGAAATGGTTGGGGGAGCTGTTTTTT
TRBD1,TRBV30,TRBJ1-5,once,CAWSTWRGQFPQHF,TGTGCCTGGAGTACCTGGAGGGGGCAATTCCCCCAGCATTTT
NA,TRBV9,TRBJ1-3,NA,CASSVYSGNTIYF,TGTGCCAGCAGCGTGTACTCTGGAAACACCATATATTTT
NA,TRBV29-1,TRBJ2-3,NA,CSVEGSTDTQYF,TGCAGCGTTGAGGGCAGCACAGATACGCAGTATTTT
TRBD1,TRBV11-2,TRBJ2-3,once,CASSLGTGAADTQYF,TGTGCCAGCAGCTTAGGGACAGGGGCGGCAGATACGCAGTATTTT
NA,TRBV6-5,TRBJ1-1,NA,CASSYGAGAGAFF,TGTGCCAGCAGTTACGGTGCTGGAGCCGGGGCTTTCTTT
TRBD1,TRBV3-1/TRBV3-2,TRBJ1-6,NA,CASSLRDRGSPLHF,TGTGCCAGCAGCCTCCGGGACAGGGGCTCACCCCTCCACTTT
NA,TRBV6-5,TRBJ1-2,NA,CASSYSSNRLGYGYTF,TGTGCCAGCAGTTACTCGAGCAACCGATTAGGCTATGGCTACACCTTC
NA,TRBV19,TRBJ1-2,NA,CASSRFSGTLGYGYTF,TGTGCCAGTAGTAGGTTCTCCGGGACTCTGGGCTATGGCTACACCTTC
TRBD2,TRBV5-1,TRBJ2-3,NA,CASSLATSGGTDTQYF,TGCGCCAGCAGCCTAGCGACTAGCGGGGGAACAGATACGCAGTATTTT
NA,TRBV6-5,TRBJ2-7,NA,CASSYWASDPAEQYF,TGTGCCAGCAGTTACTGGGCTAGCGATCCCGCCGAGCAGTACTTC
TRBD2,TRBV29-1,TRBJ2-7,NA,CSVGVAGGFEQYF,TGCAGCGTTGGGGTAGCGGGAGGATTCGAGCAGTACTTC
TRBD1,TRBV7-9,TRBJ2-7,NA,CASSTRDRLYEQYF,TGTGCCAGCAGCACGAGGGACAGACTTTACGAGCAGTACTTC
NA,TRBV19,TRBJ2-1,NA,CASSMNWDVDEQFF,TGTGCCAGTAGTATGAACTGGGACGTCGATGAGCAGTTCTTC
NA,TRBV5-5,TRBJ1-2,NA,CASSKSTPYGYTF,TGTGCCAGCAGCAAGAGCACGCCCTATGGCTACACCTTC
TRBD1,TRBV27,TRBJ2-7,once,CASRDPGQSYEQYF,TGTGCCAGCAGGGACCCGGGACAGTCCTACGAGCAGTACTTC
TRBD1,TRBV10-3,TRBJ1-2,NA,CAISAPTGPYGYTF,TGTGCCATCAGTGCCCCGACAGGGCCCTATGGCTACACCTTC